Below are 14 T cell receptor beta chains sequenced from a single sample in a study of blood T cells in healthy people across ages. Then a second PCR, running roughly 7 to 11 cycles, was carried out with a sample-barcoded 5' primer and a J-beta primer mix. Each CDR3 protein is one row after TCRdb ran MiXCR on the 5' RACE reads. The top ten hold about a fifth of the sample, which has over 950,000 distinct CDR3 sequences, roughly 51% seen once. Sequencing input: blood. Source of these receptors: a woman aged 60-75 years in good health.

CDR3 nucleotides: TGTGCCAGCAGCCCTGGAGGGGGGAAGTTGGATGAGCAGTTCTTC. Protein product: CASSPGGGKLDEQFF. V gene TRBV11-3 combines with J gene TRBJ2-1, with D possibly being TRBD1 or TRBD2 (6 bases each). The V end lost 5 bases, the J end lost 8 bases, and 19 bases lay between the germline ends. This CDR3 is 15 amino acids long. Germline values: CDR1 SGHNT, CDR2 YENEEA.

The rearrangement joins TRBV27 to TRBJ2-7, with a weak D call TRBD1 (5 bases). This CDR3 comprises 15 residues. Germline assignment: CDR1 MNHEY and CDR2 SMNVEV (reference sequence). V dropped 4 bases and J dropped 0 bases, with 13 bases sitting between them. CDR3: CASSYQRRVSYEQYF. As DNA, the CDR3 is TGTGCCAGCAGTTATCAACGCAGGGTCTCCTACGAGCAGTACTTC.

The rearrangement uses TRBV20-1 and TRBJ2-1; 11 positions match TRBD2. Per the germline V gene, CDR1 is DFQATT and CDR2 is SNEGSKA (reference sequence). This CDR3 spans 14 amino acids. Losses at the gene ends were 4 bases for V and 7 bases for J; bases not matched to a gene: 6. The CDR3 DNA reads as TGCAGTGCTACTAGCGGGAGGATAGGAAATGAGCAGTTCTTC. It codes for CSATSGRIGNEQFF.

This chain uses TRBV10-3 with TRBJ2-4; tentatively, D is TRBD2 (6 bases). V was pared by 3 bases and J by 0 bases, with 9 bases between. CDR1 is ENHRY and CDR2 is SYGVKD in the germline V gene. The CDR3 spans 15 residues. The CDR3 reads CAISDSGLAKNIQYF. In DNA, the CDR3 is TGTGCCATCAGTGACAGCGGGTTAGCCAAAAACATTCAGTACTTC.

The V call is TRBV7-2, the J call TRBJ2-5; D uncertain. The CDR3 runs 14 residues. Per germline, CDR1 SGHTA and CDR2 FQGNSA. The V end was cut by 6 bases, the J end by 3 bases, with 14 bases between. CDR3 in amino acids: CASRAFGTKETQYF. The DNA of the CDR3 is TGTGCCAGCAGAGCTTTTGGTACCAAAGAGACCCAGTACTTC. Full variable domain (outside the CDR3, taken from reference TRBV7-2 and TRBJ2-5): GAGVSQSPSNKVTEKGKDVELRCDPISGHTALYWYRQSLGQGLEFLIYFQGNSAPDKSGLPSDRFSAERTGGSVSTLTIQRTQQEDSAVYLCASRAFGTKETQYFGPGTRLLVL.

This clonotype occurred a few times. The chain carries TRBV28 and TRBJ2-7; TRBD2 agrees at 7 bases. J gave up 3 bases and V 6 bases, and 11 bases lay outside the gene matches. In germline, CDR1 is MDHEN, CDR2 SYDVKM. The CDR3 is made up of 15 amino acids. CDR3 nucleotide sequence: TGTGCCAGCAGGAAACAGCCCCCGGGAGGCTACGAGCAGTACTTC. This translates into CASRKQPPGGYEQYF.

The genes are TRBV3-1 and TRBJ2-3; tentative D call: TRBD2 (6 bases). The ends were cut back, 3 bases at V and 6 bases at J, with 16 bases in the middle. Germline V gene sequence: CDR1 LGHDT, CDR2 YNNKEL (reference sequence). The CDR3 is made up of 15 amino acids. CDR3 nucleotide sequence: TGTGCCAGCAGCCACACTAGCTCCCGGGGGGATACGCAGTATTTT. Translating gives CASSHTSSRGDTQYF.

This clonotype was recorded a few times. V gene TRBV12-3 or TRBV12-4 combines with J gene TRBJ2-7, with TRBD2 matching over 7 bases. The last part of the DNA fits TRBJ2-5 better; the J call may be wrong. This CDR3 is built from 17 residues. The CDR3 here is CASSLRPSGGRWETQYF. The CDR3 nucleotides read TGTGCCAGCAGTCTGAGACCTAGCGGCGGGAGATGGGAGACCCAGTACTTC.

In its sample, this clonotype was seen a few times. An end of the junction does not agree with germline; a read error may underlie this. The rearrangement uses TRBV11-1 and TRBJ2-7, with 10 bases matching TRBD2. Germline values: CDR1 SGHAT, CDR2 FQDESV (reference sequence). The CDR3 is 15 amino acids. The CDR3 here is CASSFSSGSSYEQYF. For the CDR3, the DNA is TGCGCCAGCAGCTTCTCTAGCGGGAGCTCCTACGAGCAGTACTTC. Supplemented by reference TRBV11-1 and TRBJ2-7, the full variable domain reads EAEVAQSPRYKITEKSQAVAFWCDPISGHATLYWYRQILGQGPELLVQFQDESVVDDSQLPKDRFSAERLKGVDSTLKIQPAELGDSAMYLCASSFSSGSSYEQYFGPGTRLTVT.

This chain joins TRBV28 and TRBJ2-7, with TRBD2 matching over 12 bases. This CDR3 is built from 14 residues. V trimming: 7 bases; J trimming: 6 bases; junction bases outside the gene matches: 7. Germline V gene sequence: CDR1 MDHEN, CDR2 SYDVKM. The CDR3 sequence is CASTSSGRVGEQYF. CDR3 coding DNA: TGTGCCAGCACCTCTAGCGGGAGGGTGGGCGAGCAGTACTTC.

The rearrangement links TRBV20-1 to TRBJ2-3; D ambiguous. CDR1 DFQATT and CDR2 SNEGSKA come from the germline V gene (reference sequence). Trimming cost V 0 bases and J 5 bases, with 12 bases left between them. CDR3 length equals 14 residues. CDR3 nucleotide sequence: TGCAGTGCTAGAGATGGAGCGAACAAAGATACGCAGTATTTT. This translates into CSARDGANKDTQYF.

This clonotype was detected a few times. V usage is TRBV29-1 and J usage is TRBJ2-4; the D gene is possibly TRBD2 (6 bases). Germline CDR1 SQVTM, CDR2 ANQGSEA. Deletions cut 7 bases from V and 0 bases from J, with 13 bases between. CDR3 length: 14 amino acids. As DNA, the CDR3 is TGCAGCGCGTCGGGAGTGTTAGCCAAAAACATTCAGTACTTC. This translates into CSASGVLAKNIQYF.

Only one count was recorded for this clonotype. CDR3 sequence reads: CASSLGTVAAGELFF. CDR3 sequence (DNA): TGTGCCAGCAGCTTAGGAACGGTAGCGGCCGGGGAGCTGTTTTTT. This chain links TRBV7-6 with TRBJ2-2, with a weak D call TRBD2 (6 bases). Trimming took off 1 base at V and 6 bases at J, with 12 bases between the two ends. Germline CDR1 SGHVS, CDR2 FNYEAQ. This CDR3 comprises 15 residues.

This chain uses TRBV6-5 with TRBJ2-5; 9 bases align to TRBD1. Gene TRBJ2-7 matches the end of the DNA better, so the J call may be wrong. The V gene's germline CDR1 is MNHEY and CDR2 SVGAGI. The CDR3 length is 13 residues. CDR3 in DNA: TGTGCCAGCGTAAAACAGGGGGCCCACGAGCAGTACTTC. It codes for CASVKQGAHEQYF.